These 17 T cell receptor beta chains originate from one sample sequenced in a study of OX40 agonist ivuxolimab in advanced cancers. The assay was immunoSEQ multiplex PCR, and TCRdb's table has in-frame clones only and misses some. The sample includes under 55,000 clones, approximately 88% of them seen just once. This specimen consisted of CD4+ or CD8+ T cells sorted from blood, obtained in a trial of the OX40 agonist ivuxolimab. Receptors were obtained from an adult with an advanced solid tumor such as melanoma, head and neck, liver or kidney cancer.

V and J are TRBV29-1 and TRBJ1-1; TRBD1 matches at 10 bases. Germline CDR1 and CDR2: SQVTM and ANQGSEA. CDR3 length: 12 amino acids. Trimming took 6 bases from V and 6 from J; bases not matched to a gene: 4. Here the CDR3 reads CSVQGQGAEAFF. The CDR3 DNA reads as TGCAGCGTCCAAGGACAGGGGGCTGAAGCTTTCTTT.

The chain employs TRBV5-8 and TRBJ2-7; D is ambiguous. Trimming stripped 0 bases from V and 4 bases from J, with 8 bases between. CDR1 and CDR2 from the germline V gene are SGHTS and YDEGEE. This CDR3 is built from 13 residues. The CDR3 region is CASSLEQGYEQYF. The CDR3 nucleotides are TGTGCCAGCAGCTTGGAACAAGGTTACGAGCAGTACTTC. Together with reference TRBV5-8 and TRBJ2-7, the CDR3 gives the full variable domain: EAGVTQSPTHLIKTRGQQATLRCSPISGHTSVYWYQQALGLGLQFLLWYDEGEERNRGNFPPRFSGRQFPNYSSELNVNALELEDSALYLCASSLEQGYEQYFGPGTRLTVT.

This sequence joins TRBV6-4 and TRBJ1-5; 10 positions agree with TRBD1. CDR3 length: 20 amino acids. The germline V gene encodes CDR1 MRHNA and CDR2 SNTAGT. V shed 1 base and J 0 bases; nucleotides not matched to a gene: 12. The CDR3 reads CASSDYHRDRGKHSNQPQHF. DNA for the CDR3: TGTGCCAGCAGTGACTACCACCGGGACAGGGGCAAACATAGCAATCAGCCCCAGCATTTT.

The rearrangement uses TRBV4-1 and TRBJ2-3, with D perhaps assigned TRBD1 or TRBD2 (5 bases each). CDR1 is MGHRA, CDR2 YSYEKL, per germline. V lost 0 bases, J lost 0 bases, and 10 bases lay in between. The CDR3 runs 16 residues. The CDR3 is CASSQEGDLSTDTQYF. In nucleotides, the CDR3 is TGCGCCAGCAGCCAAGAGGGGGACCTCAGCACAGATACGCAGTATTTT.

V usage is TRBV6-4 and J usage is TRBJ2-3; possibly TRBD1 or TRBD2 for D (5 bases each). The length of the CDR3 is 14 residues. Trimming took 4 bases from V and 4 from J, leaving 12 bases between them. Germline CDR1 reads MRHNA; CDR2 reads SNTAGT. The CDR3 loop is CASSAGRGPDTQYF. CDR3 in DNA: TGTGCCAGCAGTGCGGGAAGGGGCCCAGATACGCAGTATTTT.

The chain is built from TRBV28 and TRBJ1-2; 7 bases are a match to TRBD1. V lost 5 bases to trimming and J lost 8 bases; unmatched junction nucleotides: 11. In germline, CDR1 is MDHEN, CDR2 SYDVKM. CDR3 length equals 14 residues. The CDR3 coding sequence is TGTGCCAGCAGTGACTACAGGGGATCGGGCGGCTACACCTTC. It encodes CASSDYRGSGGYTF.

The gene calls are TRBV28 and TRBJ1-2; D might be TRBD1 (6 bases). The CDR3 consists of 14 residues. Germline assignment: CDR1 MDHEN and CDR2 SYDVKM. V was shortened by 3 bases and J by 5 bases, with 13 bases between the two germline ends. CDR3 residues: CASSFSDRTYGYTF. The CDR3 nucleotides read TGTGCCAGCAGTTTTTCGGACAGAACATATGGCTACACCTTC.

Concerning this clone: This specimen includes other DNA sequences encoding the same CDR3. The chain recombines TRBV2 with TRBJ2-3; D remains ambiguous. The CDR3 length is 11 residues. V lost 4 bases, J lost 6 bases, and 5 bases lay in between. Germline V gene sequence: CDR1 SNHLY, CDR2 FYNNEI. DNA of the CDR3: TGTGCCAGCAGTGTGGTTGATACGCAGTATTTT. Translating it yields CASSVVDTQYF.

This sequence joins TRBV5-1 and TRBJ2-3; TRBD1 agrees at 8 bases. This CDR3 contains 13 residues. Germline V lookup: CDR1 SGHRS, CDR2 YFSETQ. V dropped 5 bases and J dropped 5; count of bases not matched to a gene: 4. The CDR3 sequence: CASRLDREDTQYF. The CDR3 DNA sequence: TGCGCCAGCAGACTGGACAGGGAAGATACGCAGTATTTT.

The genes are TRBV6-5 and TRBJ1-3, with 8 bases identical to TRBD1. V was pared by 4 bases and J by 2 bases, with 7 bases of the junction left unmatched. Germline lookup yields CDR1 MNHEY and CDR2 SVGAGI. CDR3 length: 16 residues. This CDR3 is CASSSGQGRAGNTIYF. CDR3 bases: TGTGCCAGCAGTTCAGGACAGGGTAGAGCTGGAAACACCATATATTTT.

This chain connects TRBV7-2 to TRBJ2-7, with D tentatively TRBD2 (5 bases). The CDR3 is 15 residues long. Looked up from germline, CDR1 is SGHTA and CDR2 is FQGNSA. The V and J ends lost 0 bases and 2 bases respectively, with 11 bases between them. The CDR3 nucleotides are TGTGCCAGCAGCTTAGCTGTTGACGGGGCCTACGAGCAGTACTTC. Encoded protein: CASSLAVDGAYEQYF.

The chain carries TRBV6-5 and TRBJ2-5; 7 bases match TRBD1. The CDR3 extends over 15 amino acids. Germline CDR1 and CDR2: MNHEY and SVGAGI. V shed 3 bases and J 5 bases; nucleotides not matched to a gene: 9. The DNA for the CDR3 is TGTGCCAGCAGTTATCACAGGGGCTCGGTGGAGACCCAGTACTTC. Translating gives CASSYHRGSVETQYF.

The chain recombines TRBV5-4 with TRBJ2-5; possible D gene TRBD1, 6 bases. The CDR3 has 15 residues. Germline V gene sequence: CDR1 SGHNT, CDR2 YYREEE (reference sequence). V lost 1 base, J lost 1 base, and 11 bases lay in between. As DNA, the CDR3 is TGTGCCAGCAGCTTGCCGGGACATCTCCAAGAGACCCAGTACTTC. The encoded protein is CASSLPGHLQETQYF.

The chain has TRBV5-5 and TRBJ2-1; D is undetermined. V lost 4 bases and J lost 4, with 12 bases in between. The CDR3 loop spans 14 amino acids. CDR1 and CDR2 from the germline V gene are SGHKS and YYEKEE (reference sequence). Here the CDR3 DNA reads TGTGCCAGCAGCCTACAACAGAAGTACAATGAGCAGTTCTTC. Amino acid sequence: CASSLQQKYNEQFF.

The chain employs TRBV18 and TRBJ2-3; 14 bases align to TRBD2. CDR1 is KGHSH and CDR2 is LQKENI in the germline V gene. CDR3 size: 18 residues. V lost 4 bases, J lost 4 bases, and 10 bases stayed unmatched. CDR3 sequence: CASSLTGTSGGSSDTQYF. The CDR3 coding sequence is TGTGCCAGCTCACTTACCGGGACTAGCGGGGGATCCTCAGATACGCAGTATTTT.

The rearrangement uses TRBV4-1 and TRBJ2-1, with 8 bases that match TRBD1. Germline lookup yields CDR1 MGHRA and CDR2 YSYEKL. The CDR3 runs 15 residues. After removal of 3 bases from V and 9 bases from J, the junction contained 10 bases not matched to a gene. The CDR3 region has the DNA TGCGCCAGCAGCCAGCCGGGACAGGCCTTGTTTGAGCAGTTCTTC. Translating gives CASSQPGQALFEQFF.

V and J are TRBV30 and TRBJ2-4, with 8 bases fitting TRBD1. Germline assignment: CDR1 GTSNPN and CDR2 SVGIG (reference sequence). The CDR3 consists of 12 residues. The ends lost 7 bases at V and 8 bases at J; junction bases unmatched: 7. CDR3 loop: CAFDRGGDIQYF. The DNA of the CDR3 is TGTGCCTTTGACAGGGGTGGGGACATTCAGTACTTC.